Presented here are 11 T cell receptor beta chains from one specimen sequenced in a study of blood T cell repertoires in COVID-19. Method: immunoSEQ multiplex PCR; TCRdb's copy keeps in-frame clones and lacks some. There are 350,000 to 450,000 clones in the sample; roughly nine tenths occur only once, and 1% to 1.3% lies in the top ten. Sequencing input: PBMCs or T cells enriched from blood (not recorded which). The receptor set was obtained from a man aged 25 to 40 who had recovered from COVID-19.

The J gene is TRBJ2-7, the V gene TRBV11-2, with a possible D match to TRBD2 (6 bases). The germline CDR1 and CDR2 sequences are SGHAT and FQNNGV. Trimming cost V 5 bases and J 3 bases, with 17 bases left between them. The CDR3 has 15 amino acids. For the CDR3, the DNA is TGTGCCAGCAGCCTAGGGAGGACTGCGAGCTACGAGCAGTACTTC. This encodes CASSLGRTASYEQYF.

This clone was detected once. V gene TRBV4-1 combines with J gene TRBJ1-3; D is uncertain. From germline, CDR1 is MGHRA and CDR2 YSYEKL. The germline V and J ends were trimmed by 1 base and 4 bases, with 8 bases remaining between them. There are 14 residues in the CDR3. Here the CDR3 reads CASSQVQLGNTIYF. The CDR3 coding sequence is TGCGCCAGCAGCCAAGTTCAGTTAGGAAACACCATATATTTT.

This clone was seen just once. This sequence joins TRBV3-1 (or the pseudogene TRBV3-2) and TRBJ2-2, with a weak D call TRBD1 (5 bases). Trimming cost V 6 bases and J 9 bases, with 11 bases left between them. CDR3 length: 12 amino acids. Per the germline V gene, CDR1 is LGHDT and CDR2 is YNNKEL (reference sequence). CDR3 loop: CASRSGIRELFF. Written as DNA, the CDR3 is TGTGCCAGCAGATCAGGGATCCGGGAGCTGTTTTTT.

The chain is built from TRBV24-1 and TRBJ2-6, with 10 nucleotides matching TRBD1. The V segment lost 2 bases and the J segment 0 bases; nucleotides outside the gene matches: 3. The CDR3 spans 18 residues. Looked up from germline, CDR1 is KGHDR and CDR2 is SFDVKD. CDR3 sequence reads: CATSDSGQGDSGANVLTF. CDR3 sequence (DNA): TGTGCCACCAGTGATTCAGGACAGGGGGACTCTGGGGCCAACGTCCTGACTTTC.

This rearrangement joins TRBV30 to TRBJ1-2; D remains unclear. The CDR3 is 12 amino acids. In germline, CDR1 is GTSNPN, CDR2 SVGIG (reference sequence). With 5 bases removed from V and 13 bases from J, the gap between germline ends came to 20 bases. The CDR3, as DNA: TGTGCCTGGGGGGAGAGGGCGATTGTAGGCACCTTC. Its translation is CAWGERAIVGTF. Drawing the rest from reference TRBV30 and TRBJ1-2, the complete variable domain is SQTIHQWPATLVQPVGSPLSLECTVEGTSNPNLYWYRQAAGRGLQLLFYSVGIGQISSEVPQNLSASRPQDRQFILSSKKLLLSDSGFYLCAWGERAIVGTFGSGTRLTVV.

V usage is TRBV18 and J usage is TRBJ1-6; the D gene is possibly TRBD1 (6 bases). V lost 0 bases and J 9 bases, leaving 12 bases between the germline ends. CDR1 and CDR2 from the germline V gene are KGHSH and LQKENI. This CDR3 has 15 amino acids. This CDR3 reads CASSPPGQPGSPLHF. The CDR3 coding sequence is TGTGCCAGCTCACCACCCGGACAGCCTGGTTCACCCCTCCACTTT.

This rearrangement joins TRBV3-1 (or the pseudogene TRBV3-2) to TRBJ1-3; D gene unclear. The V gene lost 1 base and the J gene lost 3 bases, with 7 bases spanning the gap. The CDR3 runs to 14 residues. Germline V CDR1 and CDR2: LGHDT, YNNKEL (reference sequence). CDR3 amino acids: CASSQVKFGNTIYF. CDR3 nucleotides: TGTGCCAGCAGCCAAGTTAAATTTGGAAACACCATATATTTT.

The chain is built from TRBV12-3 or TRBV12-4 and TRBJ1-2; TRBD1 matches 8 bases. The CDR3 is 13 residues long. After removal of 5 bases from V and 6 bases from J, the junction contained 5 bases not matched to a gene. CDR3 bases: TGTGCCAGCAGTGCGACAGGGGTGAATGGCTACACCTTC. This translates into CASSATGVNGYTF.

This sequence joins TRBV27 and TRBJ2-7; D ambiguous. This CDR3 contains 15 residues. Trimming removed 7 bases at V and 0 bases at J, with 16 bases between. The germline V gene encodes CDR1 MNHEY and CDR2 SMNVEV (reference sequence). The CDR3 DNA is TGTGCCAGCAAACGGAGCGCCGAGAGCTCCTACGAGCAGTACTTC. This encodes CASKRSAESSYEQYF.

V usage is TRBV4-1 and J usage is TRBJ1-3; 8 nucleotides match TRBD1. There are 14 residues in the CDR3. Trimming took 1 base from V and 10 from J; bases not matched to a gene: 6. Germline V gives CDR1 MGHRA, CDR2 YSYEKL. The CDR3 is CASSQADRENTIYF. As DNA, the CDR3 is TGCGCCAGCAGCCAAGCGGACAGGGAAAATACCATATATTTT.

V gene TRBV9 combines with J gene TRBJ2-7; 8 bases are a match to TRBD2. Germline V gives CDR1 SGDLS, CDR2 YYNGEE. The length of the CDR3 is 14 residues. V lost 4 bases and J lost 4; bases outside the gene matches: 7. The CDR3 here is CASSPFTSGYEQYF. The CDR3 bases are TGTGCCAGCAGCCCATTTACTAGCGGATACGAGCAGTACTTC.